The 29 T cell receptor beta chains reported below all come from one sample, sequenced in a study of response to subunit inactivated influenza vaccine. TCRdb redid the calling of the RT-PCR reads with MiXCR, one entry per CDR3 protein. The sample yields about 700,000 distinct CDR3 sequences, about 14% seen once. The sample consisted of PBMCs from blood, taken 14 to 15 days before vaccination. The receptors shown here come from a man aged 50 to 60 who received an inactivated influenza vaccine.

The sample holds a few counts of this clonotype. The chain carries TRBV6-2 or TRBV6-3 and TRBJ1-1; a weak D match, TRBD1 (6 bases). This CDR3 comprises 15 residues. V gave up 6 bases and J gave up 4 bases, with 18 bases separating them. Germline loops: CDR1 MNHEY, CDR2 SVGEGT. CDR3 nucleotide sequence: TGTGCCAGCAGGGTTGACAGGCGAAGGGGCACTGAAGCTTTCTTT. It encodes CASRVDRRRGTEAFF.

V and J are TRBV27 and TRBJ1-2; D gene uncertain. The CDR3 runs 13 residues. The V gene lost 2 bases and the J gene lost 8 bases, with 12 bases spanning the gap. Per germline, CDR1 MNHEY and CDR2 SMNVEV (reference sequence). CDR3: CASSLKPGGGYTF. Here the CDR3 DNA reads TGTGCCAGCAGTTTAAAACCGGGCGGGGGCTACACCTTC.

This clonotype was observed a handful of times. V is TRBV9 and J is TRBJ2-1; the match to TRBD2 covers 13 bases. The CDR3 runs 15 residues. Germline lookup yields CDR1 SGDLS and CDR2 YYNGEE. The J segment lost 6 bases and the V segment lost 3 bases, leaving 3 bases of the junction unmatched. In DNA, the CDR3 is TGTGCCAGCAGCGCGGGACTAGCGGGAAGCAATGAGCAGTTCTTC. It codes for CASSAGLAGSNEQFF.

This clonotype was seen many times. This rearrangement joins TRBV20-1 to TRBJ2-5; unclear D gene. Germline V gene sequence: CDR1 DFQATT, CDR2 SNEGSKA (reference sequence). Trimming left V 3 bases short and J 4 bases short, with 9 bases between. The CDR3 totals 12 residues. CDR3 DNA sequence: TGCAGTGCTAGTTCCCAGTCAGAGACCCAGTACTTC. Translating it yields CSASSQSETQYF.

The chain recombines TRBV2 with TRBJ2-7; 8 nucleotides align to TRBD1. The CDR3 length is 15 residues. Per the germline V gene, CDR1 is SNHLY and CDR2 is FYNNEI. Germline trimming cut 3 bases from V and 3 bases from J; bases unmatched to any gene: 7. CDR3 DNA sequence: TGTGCCAGCAGTGACTTCAGGACAGGGATCTACGAGCAGTACTTC. This sequence encodes CASSDFRTGIYEQYF.

This clonotype was seen ten or more times. The chain uses TRBV28 and TRBJ1-1, with 8 bases lining up with TRBD1. This CDR3 is 12 amino acids long. Trimming removed 5 bases from V and 6 bases from J; junction bases left unmatched: 2. Germline V CDR1 and CDR2: MDHEN, SYDVKM. CDR3 coding DNA: TGTGCCAGCAGTCCAGGGGGCTCTGAAGCTTTCTTT. Protein product: CASSPGGSEAFF.

Concerning this clonotype: The junction differs from germline at one of its ends, possibly a read error. The chain carries TRBV6-6 and TRBJ2-7; D is undetermined. Germline CDR1 MNHNY, CDR2 SVGAGI (reference sequence). The CDR3 contains 13 residues. This CDR3 is CPSSYSIRYEQYF. The CDR3 region has the DNA TGTCCCAGCAGTTACTCGATTAGGTACGAGCAGTACTTC.

V is TRBV28 and J is TRBJ2-5, with 9 bases matching TRBD1. The CDR3 runs 15 residues. V dropped 10 bases and J dropped 2; count of bases not matched to a gene: 11. The germline gives CDR1 MDHEN, CDR2 SYDVKM. CDR3 nucleotides: TGTGCCACCGAAGCCGGACAGGGGCGACAAGAGACCCAGTACTTC. Translation gives CATEAGQGRQETQYF.

The chain has TRBV6-2 or TRBV6-3 and TRBJ1-2; 11 bases align to TRBD1. The J segment lost 4 bases and the V segment lost 4 bases, leaving 23 bases of the junction unmatched. There are 21 residues in the CDR3. Germline-derived CDR1 and CDR2 are MNHEY and SVGEGT. The CDR3 spells CASSFSWAGQGERVARYGYTF. The CDR3 DNA reads TGTGCCAGCAGTTTCTCCTGGGCGGGACAGGGGGAGCGGGTGGCTCGCTATGGCTACACCTTC.

The rearrangement uses TRBV12-3 or TRBV12-4 and TRBJ2-7; 13 bases line up with TRBD2. This CDR3 comprises 16 residues. Trimming took 3 bases from V and 5 from J; bases not matched to a gene: 7. For the CDR3, the DNA is TGTGCCAGCAGTTTGAGTTCGGGACTAGCGGGGAACGAGCAGTACTTC. It encodes CASSLSSGLAGNEQYF.

The chain carries TRBV7-8 and TRBJ2-1, with 7 bases aligning to TRBD1. CDR1 and CDR2 from the germline V gene are SGHVS and FQNEAQ. V lost 1 base and J lost 13; bases outside the gene matches: 10. CDR3 length: 14 residues. CDR3 sequence reads: CASSLGRTGGIQFF. The CDR3 DNA reads TGTGCCAGCAGCTTAGGTCGGACAGGTGGGATTCAGTTCTTC.

There are a few counts of this clonotype. The V gene is TRBV5-1, the J gene TRBJ2-2, with 11 bases matching TRBD2. V lost 1 base, J lost 8 bases, and 7 bases stayed unmatched. Germline assignment: CDR1 SGHRS and CDR2 YFSETQ. The CDR3 spans 16 residues. CDR3 loop: CASSLTSGSYMGELFF. CDR3 coding DNA: TGCGCCAGCAGCTTGACTAGCGGGAGTTATATGGGGGAGCTGTTTTTT.

This clonotype was seen ten or more times. The chain recombines TRBV5-8 with TRBJ1-2, with TRBD1 matching 7 bases. The V segment lost 5 bases and the J segment 2 bases; nucleotides outside the gene matches: 9. CDR1 is SGHTS and CDR2 is YDEGEE in the germline V gene. The length of the CDR3 is 15 residues. CDR3 DNA sequence: TGTGCCAGCAGACGTTGGACGGGACAGAACTATGGCTACACCTTC. Its translation: CASRRWTGQNYGYTF.

This clonotype showed up just a few times. The chain carries TRBV7-6 and TRBJ2-3; D perhaps matches TRBD2 (6 bases). Germline V CDR1 and CDR2: SGHVS, FNYEAQ. CDR3 length: 15 residues. Trimming took 6 bases from V and 4 from J, leaving 17 bases between them. Here the CDR3 DNA reads TGTGCCAGCAGGGCGCTCGCGGGAAACTCAGATACGCAGTATTTT. Its translation is CASRALAGNSDTQYF.

This clonotype has at least ten counts. J is TRBJ2-1 and V is TRBV29-1; D gene ambiguous. V was pared by 8 bases and J by 5 bases, with 16 bases between. CDR3 length: 13 residues. Germline CDR1 and CDR2: SQVTM and ANQGSEA. The CDR3 sequence: CSSRFRLDNEQFF. The DNA of the CDR3 is TGCAGCTCGAGGTTTCGGTTGGACAATGAGCAGTTCTTC.

The chain employs TRBV2 and TRBJ2-2, with 8 bases lining up with TRBD2. Germline V lookup: CDR1 SNHLY, CDR2 FYNNEI. With 4 bases clipped from V and 5 bases from J, the junction kept 9 bases outside the gene matches. This CDR3 region has 16 residues. Here the CDR3 DNA reads TGTGCCAGCAGTGGACCGCGGGGGGCCACTACCGGGGAGCTGTTTTTT. Encoded protein: CASSGPRGATTGELFF. Full variable domain (rest looked up from reference TRBV2 and TRBJ2-2): EPEVTQTPSHQVTQMGQEVILRCVPISNHLYFYWYRQILGQKVEFLVSFYNNEISEKSEIFDDQFSVERPDGSNFTLKIRSTKLEDSAMYFCASSGPRGATTGELFFGEGSRLTVL.

The chain employs TRBV6-5 and TRBJ2-7; TRBD1 is a possible D gene (5 bases). Between the trimmed V and J ends, which lost 0 bases and 0 bases, there was a span of 12 bases. This CDR3 comprises 16 residues. Germline CDR1 reads MNHEY; CDR2 reads SVGAGI. This CDR3 reads CASSYSAGPSSYEQYF. CDR3 in DNA: TGTGCCAGCAGTTACTCGGCAGGGCCAAGCTCCTACGAGCAGTACTTC.

This clonotype was seen repeatedly, ten times or more. This chain joins TRBV12-3 or TRBV12-4 and TRBJ2-1; D is unclear. Trimming removed 7 bases at V and 8 bases at J, with 12 bases between. This CDR3 spans 12 amino acids. The CDR3 protein is CASKDPRDEQFF. The CDR3 DNA sequence: TGTGCCAGCAAGGATCCTCGGGATGAGCAGTTCTTC.

In this sample, this clonotype turned up many times. The chain employs TRBV7-2 and TRBJ2-2; D is perhaps TRBD1 or TRBD2 (6 bases each). This CDR3 contains 16 residues. The V gene lost 1 base and the J gene lost 2 bases, with 11 bases spanning the gap. Germline-derived CDR1 and CDR2 are SGHTA and FQGNSA. The CDR3 region is CASSLVPGANTGELFF. In nucleotides, the CDR3 is TGTGCCAGCAGCTTAGTACCGGGGGCTAACACCGGGGAGCTGTTTTTT.

The J gene is TRBJ2-5, the V gene TRBV5-1; D unresolved. The CDR3 sequence is 13 residues long. From germline, CDR1 is SGHRS and CDR2 YFSETQ. With 7 bases removed from V and 2 bases from J, the gap between germline ends came to 12 bases. The CDR3 loop reads CASRSGLQETQYF. CDR3 bases: TGCGCCAGCCGGTCGGGCCTACAAGAGACCCAGTACTTC.

CDR3 bases: TGTGCCAGCAGAACAACGGGACGGACCTACGAGCAGTACTTC. Protein: CASRTTGRTYEQYF. The chain recombines TRBV6-1 with TRBJ2-7, with D perhaps assigned TRBD1 or TRBD2 (5 bases each). The CDR3 runs to 14 residues. The germline V gene encodes CDR1 MNHNS and CDR2 SASEGT. V lost 6 bases to trimming and J lost 2 bases, with 14 bases between them.

The rearrangement joins TRBV5-1 to TRBJ2-3; D is uncertain. CDR1 is SGHRS, CDR2 YFSETQ, per germline. V dropped 7 bases and J dropped 1 base, with 10 bases sitting between them. The CDR3 is made up of 13 amino acids. For the CDR3, the DNA is TGCGCCAGCCAGACTCCTGGCACAGATACGCAGTATTTT. Amino acids: CASQTPGTDTQYF.

In this sample, this clonotype turned up a few times. The chain employs TRBV29-1 and TRBJ2-1; 8 bases match TRBD1. The CDR3 runs 13 residues. V was clipped by 7 bases and J by 8 bases; unmatched bases: 10. CDR1 and CDR2 from the germline V gene are SQVTM and ANQGSEA. The CDR3 sequence is CSATGGWIDEQFF. The DNA of the CDR3 is TGCAGCGCAACAGGGGGATGGATCGATGAGCAGTTCTTC.

The chain combines TRBV6-1 with TRBJ2-2; 8 bases align to TRBD2. Germline trimming cut 6 bases from V and 1 base from J; bases unmatched to any gene: 7. Germline CDR1 reads MNHNS; CDR2 reads SASEGT. CDR3 length equals 16 residues. The CDR3 loop reads CASRPAGALNTGELFF. The CDR3 nucleotides are TGTGCCAGCAGGCCAGCGGGAGCCCTGAACACCGGGGAGCTGTTTTTT.

Only a few counts were recorded for this clonotype. The chain joins TRBV7-3 to TRBJ1-1, with D maybe TRBD1 (6 bases). Germline CDR1 and CDR2: SGHTA and FQGTGA. V lost 0 bases, J lost 5 bases, and 16 bases lay in between. CDR3 length: 16 amino acids. This CDR3 reads CASSLTSGGLMTEAFF. In nucleotides, the CDR3 is TGTGCCAGCAGCTTAACCTCGGGGGGGCTGATGACTGAAGCTTTCTTT.

The gene calls are TRBV6-2 or TRBV6-3 and TRBJ2-7; 12 nucleotides agree with TRBD1. The CDR3 totals 15 residues. The germline CDR1 and CDR2 sequences are MNHEY and SVGEGT. Trimming took 5 bases from V and 5 from J; bases not matched to a gene: 7. As DNA, the CDR3 is TGTGCCAGCAGTAACACCGGGACAGGGGGCGACGAGCAGTACTTC. Amino acids: CASSNTGTGGDEQYF.

This clonotype came up many times. This chain joins TRBV10-3 and TRBJ2-2; D gene uncertain. CDR3 size: 16 residues. Trimming removed 0 bases at V and 0 bases at J, with 8 bases between. Germline values: CDR1 ENHRY, CDR2 SYGVKD. The CDR3 is CAISESSIANTGELFF. The CDR3 coding sequence is TGTGCCATCAGTGAGTCGAGCATCGCGAACACCGGGGAGCTGTTTTTT.

As for this clonotype: Given a much more abundant clone one base away, this may be a read error. The chain recombines TRBV2 with TRBJ2-3, with 11 nucleotides matching TRBD2. CDR3 length: 17 amino acids. Germline V lookup: CDR1 SNHLY, CDR2 FYNNEI. The CDR3 coding sequence is TGTGCCAGCAGTACTAGCGGGAGTTATCTTGGCACAGATACGCTGTATTTT. Its protein product is CASSTSGSYLGTDTLYF.

The genes are TRBV5-5 and TRBJ2-7; D perhaps matches TRBD2 (5 bases). Trimming cost V 0 bases and J 6 bases, with 10 bases left between them. Germline V gene sequence: CDR1 SGHKS, CDR2 YYEKEE (reference sequence). This CDR3 is built from 13 residues. The CDR3 bases are TGTGCCAGCAGCTTGGGGCTAGCCATCGAGCAGTACTTC. It is translated as CASSLGLAIEQYF.